This note documents a single T cell receptor (beta chain) sequence. The source of the sample is a study of blood T cell repertoires in COVID-19. Study summary: Italy, Spain and the United States were the sources of the convalescent and acute COVID-19 samples.

Germline V gene lookup returns CDR1 LGHDT and CDR2 YNNKEL (reference sequence). V lost 1 base and J lost 1, with 17 bases in between. The CDR3 is made up of 17 amino acids. In the study's own analysis: Estimation of nucleated cell counts was performed using reference gene primer amplification. Method: immunoSEQ multiplex PCR; TCRdb's copy keeps in-frame clones and lacks some. Clonal size and the V and J genes are those of that table, whereas D and trimming came from the DNA. The sample holds 200,000 to 250,000 clones; approximately 84% are singletons and the top ten take about 2.3%. The chain uses TRBV3-1 (or the pseudogene TRBV3-2) and TRBJ2-7; D might be TRBD2 (6 bases). Material: peripheral blood. This receptor was identified in a woman aged 55-70 years with acute or convalescent COVID-19. The CDR3 loop reads CASSQVFTDGRSYEQYF. The DNA for the CDR3 is TGTGCCAGCAGCCAAGTTTTCACTGACGGGAGATCCTACGAGCAGTACTTC.